This TCR beta chain was recorded in a study of cytomegalovirus exposure and HLA in healthy donors. TCRdb's table, derived via immunoSEQ multiplex PCR, lists solely in-frame clones and lacks some. The profile shows 80,000 to 100,000 clones, roughly 93% of them singletons. Whole-study results and caveats: In vitro data verified three CMV-associated chains as specific for CMV antigens. Rarity characterized most TCR sequences, yet some public TCRs appeared in many donors. Subsequent analysis found a tendency for first-cohort TCR clusters to co-occur within the 95 to 150 validation repertoires. Over 150 TCR beta chains were listed as cytomegalovirus-associated.

Per the germline V gene, CDR1 is MNHEY and CDR2 is SVGAGI. The CDR3 sequence is 16 residues long. V lost 4 bases and J 1 base, leaving 17 bases between the germline ends. As to this clone: Antigen: not known.

The sequencing input was PBMCs. The source is a man aged 25-40 years in good health and CMV-seronegative. The V call is TRBV6-5, the J call TRBJ2-7; tentatively, D is TRBD2 (6 bases). This CDR3 reads CASSSTGTVASYEQYF. The CDR3, as DNA: TGTGCCAGCAGTTCCACCGGGACTGTGGCGTCCTACGAGCAGTACTTC.